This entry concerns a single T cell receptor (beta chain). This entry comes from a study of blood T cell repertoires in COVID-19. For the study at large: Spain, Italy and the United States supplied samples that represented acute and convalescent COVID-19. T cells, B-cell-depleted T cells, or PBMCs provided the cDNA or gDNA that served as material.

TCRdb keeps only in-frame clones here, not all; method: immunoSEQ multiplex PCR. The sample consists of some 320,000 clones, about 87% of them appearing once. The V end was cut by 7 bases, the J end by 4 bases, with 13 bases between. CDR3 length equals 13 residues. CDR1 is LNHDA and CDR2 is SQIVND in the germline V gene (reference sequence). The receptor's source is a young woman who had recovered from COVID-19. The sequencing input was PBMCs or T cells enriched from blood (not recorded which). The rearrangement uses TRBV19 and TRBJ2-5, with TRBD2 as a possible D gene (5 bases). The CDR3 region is CASTGKSGETQYF. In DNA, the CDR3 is TGTGCCAGTACCGGGAAAAGCGGAGAGACCCAGTACTTC. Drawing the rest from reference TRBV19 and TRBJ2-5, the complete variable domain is DGGITQSPKYLFRKEGQNVTLSCEQNLNHDAMYWYRQDPGQGLRLIYYSQIVNDFQKGDIAEGYSVSREKKESFPLTVTSAQKNPTAFYLCASTGKSGETQYFGPGTRLLVL.